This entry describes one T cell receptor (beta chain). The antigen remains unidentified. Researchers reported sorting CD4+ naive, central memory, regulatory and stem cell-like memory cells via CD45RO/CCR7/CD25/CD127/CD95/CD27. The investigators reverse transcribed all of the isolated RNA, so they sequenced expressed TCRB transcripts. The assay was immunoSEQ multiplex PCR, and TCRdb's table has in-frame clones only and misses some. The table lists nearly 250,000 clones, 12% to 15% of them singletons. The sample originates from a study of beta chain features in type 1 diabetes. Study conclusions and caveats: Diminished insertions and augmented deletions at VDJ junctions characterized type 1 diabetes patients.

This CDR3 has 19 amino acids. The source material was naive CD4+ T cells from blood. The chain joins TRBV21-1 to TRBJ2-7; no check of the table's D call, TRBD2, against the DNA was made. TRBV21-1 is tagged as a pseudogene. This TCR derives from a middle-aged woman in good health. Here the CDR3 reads CASSKGDPSGSGGAYEQYF. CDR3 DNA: TGTGCCAGCAGCAAAGGTGACCCTTCCGGGAGCGGGGGGGCCTACGAGCAGTACTTC.